These 19 T cell receptor beta chains share one sample of origin, sequenced in a study of CD8 T cells in Susac syndrome (dated by TCRdb to between 2019 and 2020). The method was the immunoSEQ multiplex PCR assay. RNA was extracted with the RNeasy kit and 0.5 to 1 ug was reverse transcribed using random hexamers. The public sequencing data were trimmed at Q25 with fastp and processed into clonotypes with MiXCR by TCRdb, which kept only in-frame beta chains. Each record represents a unique CDR3 protein, reported with the most common genes and DNA among its rows. In this sample the table shows approximately 190,000 distinct CDR3 sequences, roughly 92% of which occur a single time. The ten most abundant clones make up 0.1% to 0.12% of the sample. Material for sequencing was CD4+ T cells from PBMCs. These receptors all stem from a human donor in good health.

The chain uses TRBV19 and TRBJ2-1; D gene uncertain. V dropped 3 bases and J dropped 6 bases, with 15 bases sitting between them. Germline V gene lookup returns CDR1 LNHDA and CDR2 SQIVND (reference sequence). This CDR3 contains 15 residues. CDR3 DNA: TGTGCCAGTAGTATGAGACGGCCCCAGGTCAATGAGCAGTTCTTC. Translated: CASSMRRPQVNEQFF.

The count of this clonotype is one. In DNA form, the CDR3 reads TGTGCCAGCACTCTCATACAGACTCGGGGCAAAAACATTCAGTACTTC. Translated: CASTLIQTRGKNIQYF. The gene calls are TRBV6-6 and TRBJ2-4; TRBD2 is a possible D gene (5 bases). The CDR3 extends over 16 amino acids. The V and J ends lost 7 bases and 3 bases respectively, with 19 bases between them. Germline V lookup: CDR1 MNHNY, CDR2 SVGAGI (reference sequence).

The chain carries TRBV6-6 and TRBJ1-2; D remains ambiguous. Trimming took off 8 bases at V and 5 bases at J, with 15 bases between the two ends. Germline assignment: CDR1 MNHNY and CDR2 SVGAGI (reference sequence). The CDR3 sequence is 13 residues long. The CDR3 nucleotides are TGTGCCAGCCAATCCGCCTCCCCATATGGCTACACCTTC. Translated, it gives CASQSASPYGYTF.

CDR3 protein: CASTSFGQQNIQYF. The CDR3 DNA reads TGTGCCAGCACCAGCTTCGGACAGCAAAACATTCAGTACTTC. V is TRBV12-3 or TRBV12-4 and J is TRBJ2-4; tentative D call: TRBD1 (6 bases). Deletions cut 7 bases from V and 5 bases from J, with 15 bases between. This CDR3 region has 14 residues.

V and J are TRBV20-1 and TRBJ2-1; 7 bases line up with TRBD1. The CDR3 has 14 residues. Trimming removed 6 bases from V and 7 bases from J; junction bases left unmatched: 12. CDR1 and CDR2 (germline): DFQATT, SNEGSKA (reference sequence). CDR3 region: CSAPRQGLGNEQFF. In DNA form, the CDR3 reads TGCAGTGCCCCGAGACAGGGCCTGGGAAATGAGCAGTTCTTC.

The chain joins TRBV5-1 to TRBJ1-5; 8 positions match TRBD1. V shed 3 bases and J 6 bases; nucleotides not matched to a gene: 11. The CDR3 has 16 residues. Germline values: CDR1 SGHRS, CDR2 YFSETQ. The CDR3, as DNA: TGCGCCAGCAGCTCGGGAGACAGGGGATTTGGTCAGCCCCAGCATTTT. Translation gives CASSSGDRGFGQPQHF.

Here the CDR3 DNA reads TGTGCCACTAGGCGTAAAGAGACCCAGTACTTC. Translated: CATRRKETQYF. The chain combines TRBV28 with TRBJ2-5; no reliable D call. This CDR3 has 11 amino acids. Germline CDR1 MDHEN, CDR2 SYDVKM. Between the trimmed V and J ends, which lost 10 bases and 3 bases, there was a span of 9 bases.

The V gene is TRBV7-2, the J gene TRBJ2-7, with D perhaps matching TRBD1 or TRBD2 (5 bases each). Trimming stripped 6 bases from V and 0 bases from J, with 15 bases between. There are 15 residues in the CDR3. Germline values: CDR1 SGHTA, CDR2 FQGNSA. The CDR3 reads CASSTKAGSSYEQYF. Here the CDR3 DNA reads TGTGCCAGCAGTACCAAGGCAGGGAGCTCCTACGAGCAGTACTTC.

This clonotype has only one observation. The chain has TRBV7-8 and TRBJ1-1, with D possibly matching TRBD1 (5 bases). Germline CDR1 reads SGHVS; CDR2 reads FQNEAQ. CDR3 size: 14 residues. Deletions cut 7 bases from V and 5 bases from J, with 17 bases between. The CDR3 DNA is TGTGCCAGCACCCTTAGGGAGGGGTGGACTGAAGCTTTCTTT. Amino acid sequence: CASTLREGWTEAFF.

V gene TRBV19 combines with J gene TRBJ1-1; weak D call: TRBD1 (5 bases). There are 14 residues in the CDR3. CDR1 is LNHDA and CDR2 is SQIVND in the germline V gene (reference sequence). Between the trimmed V and J ends, which lost 4 bases and 6 bases, there was a span of 15 bases. CDR3 residues: CASSNPLRDAEAFF. The DNA for the CDR3 is TGTGCCAGTAGTAATCCATTGCGGGACGCTGAAGCTTTCTTT. Drawing the rest from reference TRBV19 and TRBJ1-1, the complete variable domain is DGGITQSPKYLFRKEGQNVTLSCEQNLNHDAMYWYRQDPGQGLRLIYYSQIVNDFQKGDIAEGYSVSREKKESFPLTVTSAQKNPTAFYLCASSNPLRDAEAFFGQGTRLTVV.

This clonotype was seen once. This sequence joins TRBV20-1 and TRBJ1-1; no clear D gene. This CDR3 is built from 13 residues. The V gene lost 5 bases and the J gene lost 1 base, with 11 bases spanning the gap. The germline CDR1 and CDR2 sequences are DFQATT and SNEGSKA (reference sequence). CDR3 in amino acids: CSALPDRNTEAFF. The CDR3 DNA sequence: TGCAGTGCTCTTCCCGATAGGAACACTGAAGCTTTCTTT.

The chain employs TRBV20-1 and TRBJ2-5; D uncertain. Per germline, CDR1 DFQATT and CDR2 SNEGSKA (reference sequence). Trimming left V 1 base short and J 0 bases short, with 6 bases between. This CDR3 has 13 amino acids. For the CDR3, the DNA is TGCAGTGCTAGAGGAAACCACCAAGAGACCCAGTACTTC. Protein sequence: CSARGNHQETQYF.

J is TRBJ2-1 and V is TRBV12-3 or TRBV12-4; TRBD2 aligns across 10 bases. The CDR3 runs 16 residues. Trimming took 5 bases from V and 4 from J; bases not matched to a gene: 8. This CDR3 reads CASSLRTSGQYNEQFF. Written as DNA, the CDR3 is TGTGCCAGCAGTCTCAGGACTAGCGGTCAGTACAATGAGCAGTTCTTC.

The chain has TRBV7-9 and TRBJ2-5; 9 bases agree with TRBD2. Germline lookup yields CDR1 SEHNR and CDR2 FQNEAQ (reference sequence). The CDR3 spans 18 residues. After removal of 3 bases from V and 0 bases from J, the junction contained 11 bases not matched to a gene. The CDR3 protein is CASSLLQGRGGDQETQYF. CDR3 DNA: TGTGCCAGCAGCTTGCTCCAAGGGCGGGGGGGAGACCAAGAGACCCAGTACTTC. Complete variable domain (other parts from reference TRBV7-9 and TRBJ2-5): DTGVSQNPRHKITKRGQNVTFRCDPISEHNRLYWYRQTLGQGPEFLTYFQNEAQLEKSRLLSDRFSAERPKGSFSTLEIQRTEQGDSAMYLCASSLLQGRGGDQETQYFGPGTRLLVL.

This rearrangement joins TRBV4-2 to TRBJ2-2; the D gene is possibly TRBD2 (7 bases). Germline values: CDR1 LGHNA, CDR2 YNFKEQ. This CDR3 has 16 amino acids. The V end was cut by 3 bases, the J end by 3 bases, with 14 bases between. The CDR3 DNA reads as TGTGCCAGCAGCCAGTCCGGCGGGGGCGACACCGGGGAGCTGTTTTTT. This gives the protein CASSQSGGGDTGELFF.

This clonotype showed up just once. This rearrangement joins TRBV29-1 to TRBJ2-3; D call uncertain. This CDR3 is 12 amino acids long. The V gene's germline CDR1 is SQVTM and CDR2 ANQGSEA. The V end lost 6 bases, the J end lost 4 bases, and 11 bases lay between the germline ends. Here the CDR3 reads CSVGPGADTQYF. The CDR3 DNA is TGCAGCGTCGGACCTGGCGCAGATACGCAGTATTTT.

The chain joins TRBV6-5 to TRBJ1-6; D not resolved. The CDR3 runs 18 residues. Trimming stripped 2 bases from V and 1 base from J, with 15 bases between. The germline CDR1 and CDR2 sequences are MNHEY and SVGAGI. This CDR3 reads CASSYPGLPRSYNSPLHF. The DNA of the CDR3 is TGTGCCAGCAGTTACCCGGGCCTCCCAAGATCCTATAATTCACCCCTCCACTTT.

The J gene is TRBJ1-6, the V gene TRBV5-4; 9 bases are a match to TRBD1. This CDR3 is built from 17 residues. With 0 bases clipped from V and 7 bases from J, the junction kept 8 bases outside the gene matches. CDR1 and CDR2 from the germline V gene are SGHNT and YYREEE (reference sequence). CDR3: CASSLAGTGRGNSPLHF. In DNA, the CDR3 is TGTGCCAGCAGCTTGGCCGGGACAGGGAGGGGAAATTCACCCCTCCACTTT.

The chain joins TRBV7-2 to TRBJ2-7; the match to TRBD2 covers 8 bases. The CDR3 is 15 residues long. Germline CDR1 SGHTA, CDR2 FQGNSA. V lost 2 bases, J lost 2 bases, and 5 bases stayed unmatched. CDR3 region: CASSLTAGVTYEQYF. In DNA form, the CDR3 reads TGTGCCAGCAGCTTAACAGCGGGGGTGACCTACGAGCAGTACTTC. Full variable domain (outside the CDR3, taken from reference TRBV7-2 and TRBJ2-7): GAGVSQSPSNKVTEKGKDVELRCDPISGHTALYWYRQSLGQGLEFLIYFQGNSAPDKSGLPSDRFSAERTGGSVSTLTIQRTQQEDSAVYLCASSLTAGVTYEQYFGPGTRLTVT.